This T cell receptor (beta chain) was found in a study of CD8 T cells in ankylosing spondylitis. Study results and caveats: Reportedly, disease-linked clones are significantly enriched in ankylosing spondylitis patients' matched synovial fluid. Several of the motif variants were reported before in synovial fluid and blood from reactive arthritis.

TCRdb processed the 5' RACE reads anew with MiXCR; each CDR3 protein has one entry. The sample comprises about 360,000 distinct CDR3 sequences, approximately 22% of which are singletons, and under 15% rests with the top ten. This clonotype was seen at least ten times. What it binds is not known. The V end lost 5 bases, the J end lost 2 bases, and 13 bases lay between the germline ends. The CDR3 covers 14 residues. The chain recombines TRBV12-3 or TRBV12-4 with TRBJ2-7; D is ambiguous. The source of this sequence is a male donor with ankylosing spondylitis or in good health (not recorded which). Sequencing was performed on blood, either unsorted or a sorted T cell fraction (not recorded which). The CDR3 loop is CASSPPGRPYEQYF. In DNA, the CDR3 is TGTGCCAGCAGTCCACCGGGCCGGCCCTACGAGCAGTACTTC.